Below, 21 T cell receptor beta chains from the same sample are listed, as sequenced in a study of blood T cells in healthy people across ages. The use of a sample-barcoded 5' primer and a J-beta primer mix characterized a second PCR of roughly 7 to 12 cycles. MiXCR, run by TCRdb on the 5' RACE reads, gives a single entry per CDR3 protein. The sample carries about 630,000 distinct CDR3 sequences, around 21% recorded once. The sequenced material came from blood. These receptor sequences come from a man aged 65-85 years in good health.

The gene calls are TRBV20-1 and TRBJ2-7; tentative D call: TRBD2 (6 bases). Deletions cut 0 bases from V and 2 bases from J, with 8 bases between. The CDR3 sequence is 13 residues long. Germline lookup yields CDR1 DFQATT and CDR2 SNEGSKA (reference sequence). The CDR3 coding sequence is TGCAGTGCTAGAGATCAGCGGGCCTACGAGCAGTACTTC. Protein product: CSARDQRAYEQYF.

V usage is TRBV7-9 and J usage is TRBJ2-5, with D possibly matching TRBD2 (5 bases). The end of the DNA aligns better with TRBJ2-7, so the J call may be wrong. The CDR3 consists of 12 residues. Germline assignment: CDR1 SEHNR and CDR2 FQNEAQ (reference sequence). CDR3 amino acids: CASSLKGSEQYF. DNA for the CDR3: TGTGCCAGCAGCTTAAAAGGGAGCGAGCAGTACTTC.

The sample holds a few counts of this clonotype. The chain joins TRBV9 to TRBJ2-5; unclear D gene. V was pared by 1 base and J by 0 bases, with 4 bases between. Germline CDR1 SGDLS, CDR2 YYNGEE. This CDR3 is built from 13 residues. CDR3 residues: CASSVYDQETQYF. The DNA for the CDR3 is TGTGCCAGCAGCGTATACGACCAAGAGACCCAGTACTTC.

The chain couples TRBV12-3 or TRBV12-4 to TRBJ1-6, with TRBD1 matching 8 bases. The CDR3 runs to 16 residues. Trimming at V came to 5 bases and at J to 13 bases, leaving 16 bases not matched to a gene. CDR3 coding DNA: TGTGCCAGCAGTCGCAGGGGGCTCGCGCGGGATGCGCCCCTCCACTTT. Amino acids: CASSRRGLARDAPLHF.

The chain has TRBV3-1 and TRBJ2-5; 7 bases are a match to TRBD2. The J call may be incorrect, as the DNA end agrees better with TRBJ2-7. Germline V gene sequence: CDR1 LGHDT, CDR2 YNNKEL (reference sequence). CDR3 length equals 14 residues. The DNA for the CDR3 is TGTGCCAGCAGTATTTCGAAGACTAGCTCCGAGCAGTACTTC. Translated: CASSISKTSSEQYF.

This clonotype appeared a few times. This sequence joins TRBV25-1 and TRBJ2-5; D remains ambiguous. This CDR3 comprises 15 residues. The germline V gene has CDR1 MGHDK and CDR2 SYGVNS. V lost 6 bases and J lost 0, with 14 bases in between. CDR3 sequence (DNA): TGTGCCAGCAGCCCCCCGGCAACGTACCAAGAGACCCAGTACTTC. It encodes CASSPPATYQETQYF.

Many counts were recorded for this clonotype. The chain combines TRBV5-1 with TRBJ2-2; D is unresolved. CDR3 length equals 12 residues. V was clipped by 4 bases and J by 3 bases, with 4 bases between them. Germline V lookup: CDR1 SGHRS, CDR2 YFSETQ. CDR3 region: CASSLHTGELFF. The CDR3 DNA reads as TGCGCCAGCAGCCTCCACACCGGGGAGCTGTTTTTT.

This chain's CDR3 is CSAKTGQRFYEQYF. CDR3 in DNA: TGCAGTGCTAAGACGGGACAGCGATTTTACGAGCAGTACTTC. The V and J genes are TRBV20-1 and TRBJ2-7; 7 bases are shared with TRBD1. Trimming at V came to 4 bases and at J to 4 bases, leaving 10 bases not matched to a gene. Per germline, CDR1 DFQATT and CDR2 SNEGSKA (reference sequence). This CDR3 comprises 14 residues.

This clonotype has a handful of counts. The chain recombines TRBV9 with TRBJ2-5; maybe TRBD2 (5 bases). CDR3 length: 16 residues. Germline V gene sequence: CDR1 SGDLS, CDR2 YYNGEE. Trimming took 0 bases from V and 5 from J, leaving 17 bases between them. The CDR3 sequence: CASSVGESGPRETQYF. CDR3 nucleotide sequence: TGTGCCAGCAGCGTAGGGGAGTCAGGACCTCGGGAGACCCAGTACTTC.

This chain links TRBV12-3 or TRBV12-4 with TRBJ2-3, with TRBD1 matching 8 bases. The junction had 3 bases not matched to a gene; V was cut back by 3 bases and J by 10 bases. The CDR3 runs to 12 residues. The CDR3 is CASSLTGDAQYF. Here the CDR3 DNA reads TGTGCCAGCAGTTTGACAGGGGATGCGCAGTATTTT.

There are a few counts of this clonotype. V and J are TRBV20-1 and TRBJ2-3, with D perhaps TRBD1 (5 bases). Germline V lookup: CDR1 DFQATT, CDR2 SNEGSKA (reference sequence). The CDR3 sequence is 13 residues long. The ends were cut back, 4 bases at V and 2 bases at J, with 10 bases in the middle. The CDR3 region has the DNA TGCAGTGCTAAAGACAGTTACACAGATACGCAGTATTTT. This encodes CSAKDSYTDTQYF.

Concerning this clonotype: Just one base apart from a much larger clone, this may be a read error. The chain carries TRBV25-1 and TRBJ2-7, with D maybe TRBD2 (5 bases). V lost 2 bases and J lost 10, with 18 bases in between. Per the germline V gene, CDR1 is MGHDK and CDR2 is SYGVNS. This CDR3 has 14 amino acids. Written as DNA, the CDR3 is TGTGCCAGCAGTGAAGTTCGCGGGCGCGGCGACCAGTACTTC. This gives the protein CASSEVRGRGDQYF.

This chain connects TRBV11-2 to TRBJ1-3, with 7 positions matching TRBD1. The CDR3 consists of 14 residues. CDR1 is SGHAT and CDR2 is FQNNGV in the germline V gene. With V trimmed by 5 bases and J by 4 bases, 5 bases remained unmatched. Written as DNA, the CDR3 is TGTGCCAGCAGCACCGACAGGGTCGGAAACACCATATATTTT. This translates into CASSTDRVGNTIYF.

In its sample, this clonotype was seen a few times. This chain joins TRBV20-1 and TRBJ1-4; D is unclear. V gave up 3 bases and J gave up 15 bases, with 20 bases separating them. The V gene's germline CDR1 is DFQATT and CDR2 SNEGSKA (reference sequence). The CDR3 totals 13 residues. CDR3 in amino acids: CSARVRAGLLVFF. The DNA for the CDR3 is TGCAGTGCTAGGGTCCGAGCCGGGCTGTTGGTGTTTTTT.

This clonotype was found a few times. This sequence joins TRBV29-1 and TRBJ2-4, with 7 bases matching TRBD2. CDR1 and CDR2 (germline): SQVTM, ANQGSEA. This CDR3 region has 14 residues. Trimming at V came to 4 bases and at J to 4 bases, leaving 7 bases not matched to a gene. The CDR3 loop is CSVVASSGKNIQYF. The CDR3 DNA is TGCAGCGTTGTGGCTTCTAGCGGTAAAAACATTCAGTACTTC.

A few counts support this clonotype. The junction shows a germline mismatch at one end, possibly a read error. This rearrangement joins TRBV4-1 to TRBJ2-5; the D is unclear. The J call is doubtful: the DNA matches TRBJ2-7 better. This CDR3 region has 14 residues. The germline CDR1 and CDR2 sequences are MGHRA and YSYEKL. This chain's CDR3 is CAGSQQHGAYEQYF. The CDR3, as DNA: TGCGCCGGCAGCCAACAACACGGCGCCTACGAGCAGTACTTC.

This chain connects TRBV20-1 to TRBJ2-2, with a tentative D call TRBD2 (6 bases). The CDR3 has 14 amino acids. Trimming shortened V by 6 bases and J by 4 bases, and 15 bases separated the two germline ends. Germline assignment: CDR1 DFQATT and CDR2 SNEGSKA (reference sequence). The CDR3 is CSATTGLLTGELFF. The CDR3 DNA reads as TGCAGTGCCACGACGGGACTTCTCACCGGGGAGCTGTTTTTT.

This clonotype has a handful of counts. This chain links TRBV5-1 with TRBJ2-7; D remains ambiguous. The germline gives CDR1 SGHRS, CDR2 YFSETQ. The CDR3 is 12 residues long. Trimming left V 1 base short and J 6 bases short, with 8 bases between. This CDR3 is CASSLLSTEQYF. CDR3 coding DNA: TGCGCCAGCAGCTTGTTGTCCACCGAGCAGTACTTC.

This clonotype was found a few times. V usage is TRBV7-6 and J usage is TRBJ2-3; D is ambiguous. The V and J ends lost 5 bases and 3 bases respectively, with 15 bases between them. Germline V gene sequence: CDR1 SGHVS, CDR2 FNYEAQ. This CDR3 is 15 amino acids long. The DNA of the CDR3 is TGTGCCAGCAGCATCCGGACCGAAGGAACAGATACGCAGTATTTT. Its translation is CASSIRTEGTDTQYF. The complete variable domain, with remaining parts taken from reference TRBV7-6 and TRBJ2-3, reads GAGVSQSPRYKVTKRGQDVALRCDPISGHVSLYWYRQALGQGPEFLTYFNYEAQQDKSGLPNDRFSAERPEGSISTLTIQRTEQRDSAMYRCASSIRTEGTDTQYFGPGTRLTVL.

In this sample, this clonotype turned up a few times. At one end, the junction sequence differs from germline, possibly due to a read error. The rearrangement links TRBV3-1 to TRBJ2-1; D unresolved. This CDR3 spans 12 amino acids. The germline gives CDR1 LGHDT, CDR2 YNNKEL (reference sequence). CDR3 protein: CASSQDEKTLYF. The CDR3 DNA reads TGTGCCAGCAGCCAAGACGAGAAGACCCTGTACTTC.

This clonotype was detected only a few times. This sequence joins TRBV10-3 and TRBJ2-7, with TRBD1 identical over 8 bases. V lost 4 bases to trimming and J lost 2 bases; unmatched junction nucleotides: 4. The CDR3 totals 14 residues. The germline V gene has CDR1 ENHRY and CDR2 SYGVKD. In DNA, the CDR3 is TGTGCCATCAGTGGACAGGGGAATACCTACGAGCAGTACTTC. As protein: CAISGQGNTYEQYF.